These T cell receptor beta chains were read from a single sample in a study of blood T cell repertoires in COVID-19. The data were produced by immunoSEQ multiplex PCR, yet TCRdb's version contains in-frame clones alone and is incomplete. The sample shows approximately 160,000 clones, 80% to 90% of them seen only once. The sequencing input was PBMCs or T cells enriched from blood (not recorded which). The origin of the receptors is a woman aged 45-65 years in a cohort exposed to, infected with or recovered from COVID-19 (not recorded which). CDR3s include the opening cysteine and the closing phenylalanine or tryptophan. The D gene is left open where the match is weak. Rows may omit the clone size; those that give it use once, few, many or a size class.

d_call | j_call | v_call | clone_size | cdr3_nt | cdr3_aa
TRBD1 | TRBJ1-2 | TRBV5-6 | . | TGTGCCAGCACCAAGGGGGGACAGGGACATTCTCTCTATGGCTACACCTTC | CASTKGGQGHSLYGYTF
. | TRBJ2-5 | TRBV2 | . | TGTGCCAGCATACCGGCAGGGGCAAAGACCCAGTACTTC | CASIPAGAKTQYF
TRBD1 | TRBJ1-5 | TRBV2 | . | TGTGCCAGCAGTGAATTCGTGACAGGGGGCTTTAGCAATCAGCCCCAGCATTTT | CASSEFVTGGFSNQPQHF
. | TRBJ1-2 | TRBV18 | . | TGTGCCAGCTCCCCGGAAGCTAGCCCTTTAAACTATGGCTACACCTTC | CASSPEASPLNYGYTF
TRBD1 | TRBJ2-3 | TRBV6-5 | . | TGTGCCAGCAGAAAAACCGGGACAGGGCCGCAGTATTTT | CASRKTGTGPQYF
TRBD2 | TRBJ2-2 | TRBV7-2 | . | TGTGCCAGCAGCTACACGACTAGCGGAGCGAACACCGGGGAGCTGTTTTTT | CASSYTTSGANTGELFF
TRBD2 | TRBJ2-2 | TRBV3-1/TRBV3-2 | . | TGTGCCAGCAGCCGCCACAGCCTAGCGGACGCGAACACCGGGGAGCTGTTTTTT | CASSRHSLADANTGELFF
TRBD1 | TRBJ1-1 | TRBV9 | . | TGTGCCAGCAGCGTAGGGACAGGGGTGGGGAACACTGAAGCTTTCTTT | CASSVGTGVGNTEAFF
. | TRBJ2-7 | TRBV7-9 | . | TGTGCCAGCAGCTTAACGGACAACTCCTACGAGCAGTACTTC | CASSLTDNSYEQYF
TRBD2 | TRBJ2-3 | TRBV19 | . | TGTGCCTCGACCCGGACTAGCGGGAGGATTTCCACAGATACGCAGTATTTT | CASTRTSGRISTDTQYF
. | TRBJ2-2 | TRBV28 | . | TGTGCCAGCAGTCTCCTCTGGGGCAACACCGGGGAGCTGTTTTTT | CASSLLWGNTGELFF
TRBD2 | TRBJ2-3 | TRBV9 | . | TGTGCCAGCAGCTTCAGGGTGGGACTAGCGGGGGATACCAAGGCAGATACGCAGTATTTT | CASSFRVGLAGDTKADTQYF
TRBD2 | TRBJ2-7 | TRBV19 | once | TGTGCCAGTAGTATCCCGGGGACTAGCGGGAACTACGAGCAGTACTTC | CASSIPGTSGNYEQYF
TRBD1 | TRBJ1-2 | TRBV19 | . | TGTGCCAGTAGTCCCGGGACAGGGGGCCGCGGTGGCTACACCTTC | CASSPGTGGRGGYTF
. | TRBJ2-7 | TRBV3-1/TRBV3-2 | . | TGTGCCAGCAGCCAACAGACTTACGAGCAGTACTTC | CASSQQTYEQYF
TRBD1 | TRBJ1-6 | TRBV5-6 | . | TGTGCCAGCAGCCAAGGACAGGGGGTAAATTCACCCCTCCACTTT | CASSQGQGVNSPLHF
TRBD1 | TRBJ1-2 | TRBV24-1 | . | TGTGCCACCAGTGACCACGGACAGGACAATGGCTACACCTTC | CATSDHGQDNGYTF
TRBD1 | TRBJ2-5 | TRBV13 | few | TGTGCCAGCAGCACCACCACCTCTGACAGGGTCCAAGAGACCCAGTACTTC | CASSTTTSDRVQETQYF
. | TRBJ1-2 | TRBV28 | . | TGTGCCAGCAGTCTCCGTTTACAGGGCTACACCTTC | CASSLRLQGYTF
TRBD2 | TRBJ2-5 | TRBV28 | . | TGTGCCAGCAGTCGAGGGAGGGTCCGTGAGACCCAGTACTTC | CASSRGRVRETQYF
. | TRBJ2-2 | TRBV2 | once | TGTGCCAGCAGTGGGCAGGGTAGGAACACCGGGGAGCTGTTTTTT | CASSGQGRNTGELFF
. | TRBJ1-1 | TRBV21-1 | . | TGTGCCAGCAGCCCCTTGTTCGGGGACAGGGGATTCTTAGTAGGAGACACTGAAGCTTTCTTT | CASSPLFGDRGFLVGDTEAFF
TRBD1 | TRBJ1-2 | TRBV15 | . | TGTGCCACCAGCAGAGCCGAGACAGGGGGCGGGGGCTACACCTTC | CATSRAETGGGGYTF
. | TRBJ1-1 | TRBV27 | . | TGTGCCAGCAACTTAAGGTGGGGAGGAAGGGTAGGGACTGAAGCTTTCTTT | CASNLRWGGRVGTEAFF
. | TRBJ2-4 | TRBV28 | . | TGTGCCAGCAGTGCCGCGGCGGGAAAAAACATTCAGTACTTC | CASSAAAGKNIQYF
. | TRBJ1-2 | TRBV10-3 | few | TGTGCCATCAGTGAAGACTCTACCCGGGGAGGCTACACCTTC | CAISEDSTRGGYTF
. | TRBJ2-2 | TRBV6-5 | many | TGTGCCAGCTGGGGACTTACCGGGGAGCTGTTTTTT | CASWGLTGELFF
. | TRBJ1-6 | TRBV6-1 | . | TGTGCCAGCAGTGAAAGTCTCGGTAATTCACCCCTCCACTTT | CASSESLGNSPLHF
. | TRBJ2-7 | TRBV7-2 | . | TGTGCCAGCAGCTTTGGGACTGCCAGCTCCTACGAGCAGTACTTC | CASSFGTASSYEQYF
. | TRBJ1-5 | TRBV6-5 | . | TGTGCCAGCAGTCAGGACAGAGATCAGCCCCAGCATTTT | CASSQDRDQPQHF
. | TRBJ2-7 | TRBV6-5 | . | TGTGCCAGCAGTTACTCGGAGAGCTCCTACGAGCAGTACTTC | CASSYSESSYEQYF
TRBD1 | TRBJ2-2 | TRBV28 | . | TGTGCCAGCAGTCCCGGGGACCAGGGGGCCACCGGGGAGCTGTTTTTT | CASSPGDQGATGELFF
. | TRBJ1-6 | TRBV3-1/TRBV3-2 | . | TGTGCCAGCAGCCAAGGCCAGGGAAATAATTCACCCCTCCACTTT | CASSQGQGNNSPLHF
TRBD2 | TRBJ2-1 | TRBV10-1 | . | TGCGCCAGCAGCCCGGGACAGGTCACTAGCGGGAGTAGGGAGCAGTTCTTC | CASSPGQVTSGSREQFF
TRBD1 | TRBJ2-7 | TRBV18 | . | TGTGCCAGCTCACCCGGACAGGAAGCTGTCAACGAGCAGTACTTC | CASSPGQEAVNEQYF
TRBD2 | TRBJ2-5 | TRBV28 | . | TGTGCCAGCGGAAGCGGGGGGGAGACCCAGTACTTC | CASGSGGETQYF
TRBD2 | TRBJ2-1 | TRBV5-1 | . | TGCGCCAGCGCCTCCGGGACTAGCTTTTATGAGCAGTTCTTC | CASASGTSFYEQFF
. | TRBJ1-3 | TRBV3-1/TRBV3-2 | . | TGTGCCAGCAGCCAAACAAGGGGATTAGGAGGAAACACCATATATTTT | CASSQTRGLGGNTIYF
. | TRBJ1-1 | TRBV19 | once | TGTGCCAGTAGTAAGGTGGACGACAGGTTGGGGTCAGGACCTGAAGCTTTCTTT | CASSKVDDRLGSGPEAFF
. | TRBJ2-7 | TRBV3-1/TRBV3-2 | once | TGTGCCAGCAGCCAGAGAGGGAGATACGAGCAGTACTTC | CASSQRGRYEQYF
TRBD1 | TRBJ1-4 | TRBV7-2 | . | TGTGCCAGCAGCCTCCGGGACAGGGGTGAAAAACTGTTTTTT | CASSLRDRGEKLFF